Here is one T cell receptor beta chain with its context. This record comes from a study of blood T cell repertoires in COVID-19. Study in general: COVID-19 samples collected from the United States, Italy and Spain covered acute and convalescent phases.

The germline V and J ends were trimmed by 3 bases and 2 bases, with 11 bases remaining between them. CDR3 length: 14 amino acids. Germline values: CDR1 SGHAT, CDR2 FQNNGV. Study processing details: Amplification with reference gene primers provided the estimates of nucleated cell counts. Libraries were prepared by immunoSEQ multiplex PCR; TCRdb keeps only in-frame clonotypes and omits some of them. That table is the source of V, J and clone size, and D and trimming were worked out from the DNA. The repertoire consists of about 400,000 clones, with around 88% occurring once and the leading ten covering just over 7%.

This chain uses TRBV11-2 with TRBJ2-7; possible D gene TRBD1, 5 bases. This receptor was obtained from a woman aged 55-75 years with COVID-19, enrolled during active disease. The sample consisted of peripheral blood. The CDR3 sequence: CASSFNEQAYEQYF. The CDR3 DNA is TGTGCCAGCAGCTTTAATGAACAGGCCTACGAGCAGTACTTC.